This TCR beta chain comes out of a study of early T cells in non-severe SARS-CoV-2 infection. This clonotype has at least ten counts. The antigen remains unidentified. This CDR3 has 14 residues. V lost 5 bases and J lost 8; bases outside the gene matches: 7. Germline V gene lookup returns CDR1 SGHTA and CDR2 FQGNSA. Tagging with unique molecular identifiers was applied to individual cDNA molecules. TCRdb reanalysed the 5' RACE reads using MiXCR and keeps one entry per CDR3 protein. Here the sample spans over 45,000 distinct CDR3 sequences, 5.6% being singletons. Study observations and caveats: Matching with VDJdb favored anti-spike CD8 responses (missing private and CD4 specificities).

The chain is built from TRBV7-2 and TRBJ1-4; 8 bases map to TRBD1. Sequenced input: whole blood. The receptor comes from an adult who was a healthcare worker with PCR-confirmed SARS-CoV-2 infection or an uninfected control (not recorded which). The CDR3 protein is CASSTGQGREKLFF. In nucleotides, the CDR3 is TGTGCCAGCAGCACCGGACAGGGAAGGGAAAAACTGTTTTTT.